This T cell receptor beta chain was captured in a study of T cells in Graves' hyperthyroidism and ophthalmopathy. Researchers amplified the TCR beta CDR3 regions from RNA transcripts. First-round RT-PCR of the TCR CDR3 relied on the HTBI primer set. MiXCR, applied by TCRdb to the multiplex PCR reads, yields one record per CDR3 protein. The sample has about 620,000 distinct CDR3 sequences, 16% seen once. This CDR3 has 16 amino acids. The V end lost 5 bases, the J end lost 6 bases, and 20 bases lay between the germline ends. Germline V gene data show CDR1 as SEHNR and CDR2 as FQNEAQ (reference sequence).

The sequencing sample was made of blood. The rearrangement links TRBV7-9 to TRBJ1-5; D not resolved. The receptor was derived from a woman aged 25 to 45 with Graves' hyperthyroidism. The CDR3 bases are TGTGCCAGCAGCACATATGCCGCGGGATACGGTCAGCCCCAGCATTTT. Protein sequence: CASSTYAAGYGQPQHF.